One and the same sample provided the 15 T cell receptor beta chains below, sequenced in a study of T cell clonotyping in hematopoietic cell transplantation. Generated by immunoSEQ multiplex PCR, the TCRdb table keeps only in-frame clones and is missing some. The sample consists of around 6,000 clones, 66% of them appearing once. The source material was PBMCs, sampled 180 days after allogeneic stem cell transplant. These TCRs come from a male patient in his fifties who had an allogeneic stem cell transplant from an unrelated donor, so the T cells may come from the graft donor. Some clones in this sample may be carry-over from other donors' samples.

The V call is TRBV6-5, the J call TRBJ1-2; 8 bases are shared with TRBD1. The V gene's germline CDR1 is MNHEY and CDR2 SVGAGI. The CDR3 contains 12 residues. J was trimmed by 8 bases and V by 7 bases; bases with no gene match: 6. CDR3 in DNA: TGTGCCAGCATCGGACAGGGCGGCGGCTACACCTTC. It encodes CASIGQGGGYTF.

This chain joins TRBV6-5 and TRBJ1-2; 7 bases line up with TRBD1. Looked up from germline, CDR1 is MNHEY and CDR2 is SVGAGI. V dropped 2 bases and J dropped 4; count of bases not matched to a gene: 7. The CDR3 is 15 residues long. CDR3 amino acids: CASSYQGGAPYGYTF. Here the CDR3 DNA reads TGTGCCAGCAGTTACCAAGGGGGCGCCCCCTATGGCTACACCTTC.

J is TRBJ2-3 and V is TRBV5-6; TRBD2 agrees at 13 bases. The germline gives CDR1 SGHDT, CDR2 YYEEEE. The CDR3 is 14 residues long. With 0 bases clipped from V and 8 bases from J, the junction kept 0 bases outside the gene matches. Written as DNA, the CDR3 is TGTGCCAGCAGCTTGGGACTAGCGGGAGGTACGCAGTATTTT. This translates into CASSLGLAGGTQYF.

The rearrangement joins TRBV20-1 to TRBJ2-1; D may be TRBD1 (6 bases). Germline CDR1 reads DFQATT; CDR2 reads SNEGSKA (reference sequence). Deletions cut 3 bases from V and 7 bases from J, with 7 bases between. This CDR3 region has 11 residues. CDR3 nucleotides: TGCAGTGCTAGGAGGGGGAATGAGCAGTTCTTC. It translates to CSARRGNEQFF.

The CDR3 bases are TGTGCCAGCAGCTTGGGTAGCTCTGGAAACACCATATATTTT. Residues: CASSLGSSGNTIYF. The chain recombines TRBV5-6 with TRBJ1-3; no reliable D call. The CDR3 has 14 amino acids. Trimming shortened V by 0 bases and J by 0 bases, and 4 bases separated the two germline ends. CDR1 SGHDT and CDR2 YYEEEE come from the germline V gene.

This chain uses TRBV2 with TRBJ1-2; D might be TRBD1 (6 bases). The CDR3 loop spans 14 amino acids. Trimming removed 5 bases at V and 8 bases at J, with 18 bases between. Germline V gene lookup returns CDR1 SNHLY and CDR2 FYNNEI. CDR3 bases: TGTGCCAGCAGTCAAGACAGGTTGACGGGCGGCTACACCTTC. This translates into CASSQDRLTGGYTF.

By frequency in the sample, this clone is large. The rearrangement links TRBV28 to TRBJ2-3, with D perhaps given as TRBD1 or TRBD2 (6 bases each). From germline, CDR1 is MDHEN and CDR2 SYDVKM. The CDR3 has 16 residues. With 6 bases removed from V and 4 bases from J, the gap between germline ends came to 20 bases. The CDR3 is CASRTLSDSGPDTQYF. CDR3 nucleotide sequence: TGTGCCAGCAGGACCCTTTCGGACAGCGGGCCAGATACGCAGTATTTT. The full variable domain, completed using reference TRBV28 and TRBJ2-3, is DVKVTQSSRYLVKRTGEKVFLECVQDMDHENMFWYRQDPGLGLRLIYFSYDVKMKEKGDIPEGYSVSREKKERFSLILESASTNQTSMYLCASRTLSDSGPDTQYFGPGTRLTVL.

The chain combines TRBV6-1 with TRBJ1-5, with D hard to call. In germline, CDR1 is MNHNS, CDR2 SASEGT. The CDR3 is 14 residues long. V lost 4 bases and J lost 0, with 7 bases in between. The chain's CDR3 is CASSAEYSNQPQHF. The CDR3, as DNA: TGTGCCAGCAGTGCAGAATATAGCAATCAGCCCCAGCATTTT.

This clone was counted between two and nine times. This rearrangement joins TRBV6-5 to TRBJ2-7; 9 bases are a match to TRBD2. The CDR3 spans 15 residues. Germline lookup yields CDR1 MNHEY and CDR2 SVGAGI. V shed 2 bases, J shed 2 bases, and the junction held 4 bases outside the gene matches. CDR3 nucleotide sequence: TGTGCCAGCAGTTACATACTAGCGGGCCCCTACGAGCAGTACTTC. This sequence encodes CASSYILAGPYEQYF.

This clone was counted a few times. The chain carries TRBV14 and TRBJ1-6; D is ambiguous. CDR3 length: 12 amino acids. The V end was cut by 4 bases, the J end by 16 bases, with 14 bases between. Germline-derived CDR1 and CDR2 are SGHDN and FVKESK. The CDR3 region is CASSPPAGGLHF. Written as DNA, the CDR3 is TGTGCCAGCAGCCCTCCTGCCGGAGGACTCCACTTT.

In the case of this clone: An end of the junction does not agree with germline; a read error may underlie this. The rearrangement links TRBV4-2 to TRBJ1-2; D not certain. The CDR3 sequence is 14 residues long. CDR1 is LGHNA, CDR2 YNFKEQ, per germline. Here the CDR3 reads CASSQEEGNDGYTF. In nucleotides, the CDR3 is TGTGCCAGCAGCCAAGAGGAGGGTAACGATGGCTACACCTTC.

Here the CDR3 DNA reads TGTGCCAGCAGTACTAATCAGCCCCAGCATTTT. Translating it yields CASSTNQPQHF. This sequence joins TRBV6-1 and TRBJ1-5; unclear D gene. Trimming removed 5 bases from V and 4 bases from J, with 3 bases in between. CDR3 length equals 11 residues. Per the germline V gene, CDR1 is MNHNS and CDR2 is SASEGT.

The table lists this clone with a count of one. The chain employs TRBV14 and TRBJ2-5; TRBD1 aligns across 8 bases. The CDR3 contains 15 residues. Per the germline V gene, CDR1 is SGHDN and CDR2 is FVKESK. Germline trimming cut 2 bases from V and 5 bases from J; bases unmatched to any gene: 7. The CDR3 DNA reads TGTGCCAGCAGCCAAAGGACAGGGAAAGGGGAGACCCAGTACTTC. Translated: CASSQRTGKGETQYF. Full variable domain (outside the CDR3, taken from reference TRBV14 and TRBJ2-5): EAGVTQFPSHSVIEKGQTVTLRCDPISGHDNLYWYRRVMGKEIKFLLHFVKESKQDESGMPNNRFLAERTGGTYSTLKVQPAELEDSGVYFCASSQRTGKGETQYFGPGTRLLVL.

V gene TRBV29-1 combines with J gene TRBJ2-1, with 9 bases identical to TRBD2. The CDR3 sequence is 13 residues long. Germline CDR1 and CDR2: SQVTM and ANQGSEA. V trimming: 6 bases; J trimming: 6 bases; junction bases outside the gene matches: 6. CDR3 nucleotides: TGCAGCGTAGTAGCGGGAGAGGGCAATGAGCAGTTCTTC. It is translated as CSVVAGEGNEQFF.

As for this clone: A read error may explain this, as a much larger clone is one base away. The V call is TRBV5-1, the J call TRBJ2-7; no firm D call. V lost 4 bases to trimming and J lost 0 bases, with 2 bases between them. Per germline, CDR1 SGHRS and CDR2 YFSETQ. CDR3 length equals 11 residues. CDR3 residues: CASSASYEQYF. DNA of the CDR3: TGCGCCAGCAGCGCCTCCTACGAGCAGTACTTC.